Shown below are 18 T cell receptor beta chains from a single sample sequenced in a study of cytomegalovirus exposure and HLA in healthy donors. This table comes from immunoSEQ multiplex PCR, and its TCRdb copy is limited to in-frame clones, with some not included. The sample has 150,000 to 200,000 clones, about 82% seen once. The sample was PBMCs. The receptors originated from a man between 25 and 39 years old in good health and CMV-seropositive.

The V gene is TRBV12-5, the J gene TRBJ1-5, with 9 positions matching TRBD1. Germline trimming cut 9 bases from V and 5 bases from J; bases unmatched to any gene: 8. CDR3 length equals 14 residues. Looked up from germline, CDR1 is LGHNT and CDR2 is FRNRAP. The CDR3 DNA reads TGTGCTAGGGGAACAGGGGGCTCGGATCAGCCCCAGCATTTT. This translates into CARGTGGSDQPQHF.

As regards this clone: The same CDR3 can be traced to other DNA sequences in this sample. The J gene is TRBJ2-3, the V gene TRBV27, with 11 nucleotides matching TRBD1. Germline CDR1 and CDR2: MNHEY and SMNVEV (reference sequence). With 2 bases clipped from V and 4 bases from J, the junction kept 5 bases outside the gene matches. The CDR3 loop spans 16 amino acids. CDR3 protein: CASSLLGTGGADTQYF. The DNA of the CDR3 is TGTGCCAGCAGTTTACTCGGGACAGGGGGGGCAGATACGCAGTATTTT.

This rearrangement joins TRBV5-1 to TRBJ1-6, with 9 bases lining up with TRBD1. This CDR3 contains 17 residues. Germline CDR1 reads SGHRS; CDR2 reads YFSETQ. V lost 4 bases to trimming and J lost 0 bases; unmatched junction nucleotides: 5. In nucleotides, the CDR3 is TGCGCCAGCAGCGGGGGACAGGGAAGCTCCTATAATTCACCCCTCCACTTT. Its protein is CASSGGQGSSYNSPLHF.

This chain uses TRBV7-9 with TRBJ2-1; 7 nucleotides match TRBD2. This CDR3 comprises 15 residues. CDR1 is SEHNR, CDR2 FQNEAQ, per germline (reference sequence). V gave up 3 bases and J gave up 7 bases; unmatched junction bases: 9. The CDR3 reads CASSFTTSTLNEQFF. In nucleotides, the CDR3 is TGTGCCAGCAGCTTTACGACTAGCACCCTGAATGAGCAGTTCTTC.

The V gene is TRBV11-2, the J gene TRBJ2-1, with D possibly matching TRBD2 (5 bases). Germline CDR1 reads SGHAT; CDR2 reads FQNNGV. V dropped 7 bases and J dropped 3 bases, with 13 bases sitting between them. This CDR3 contains 14 residues. The CDR3: CASTSRGYYNEQFF. As DNA, the CDR3 is TGTGCCAGCACCTCCCGGGGTTACTACAATGAGCAGTTCTTC.

The V gene is TRBV7-9, the J gene TRBJ1-2; D perhaps matches TRBD1 (5 bases). With 1 base removed from V and 6 bases from J, the gap between germline ends came to 15 bases. Germline V gives CDR1 SEHNR, CDR2 FQNEAQ (reference sequence). The CDR3 extends over 15 amino acids. CDR3 region: CASSLDRGGENGYTF. The CDR3 DNA sequence: TGTGCCAGCAGCTTAGATAGGGGAGGCGAGAATGGCTACACCTTC.

J is TRBJ2-7 and V is TRBV4-3; 11 bases match TRBD2. With 1 base clipped from V and 4 bases from J, the junction kept 6 bases outside the gene matches. Germline CDR1 LGHNA, CDR2 YSLEER. This CDR3 is built from 16 residues. CDR3 residues: CASSQAITSGGYEQYF. The CDR3 DNA follows: TGCGCCAGCAGCCAAGCGATCACTAGCGGGGGATACGAGCAGTACTTC.

This chain joins TRBV6-5 and TRBJ2-7; D is perhaps TRBD2 (6 bases). Trimming left V 2 bases short and J 0 bases short, with 11 bases between. The germline V gene has CDR1 MNHEY and CDR2 SVGAGI. The CDR3 runs to 15 residues. CDR3: CASSYGAGISYEQYF. DNA of the CDR3: TGTGCCAGCAGTTACGGAGCGGGCATCTCCTACGAGCAGTACTTC.

This clone was counted once. The chain carries TRBV30 and TRBJ1-2; TRBD1 is a possible D gene (5 bases). Germline values: CDR1 GTSNPN, CDR2 SVGIG (reference sequence). The CDR3 is 14 residues long. V lost 0 bases to trimming and J lost 4 bases, with 12 bases between them. The CDR3 region has the DNA TGTGCCTGGAGTGTAGGGGTGGGGGGCTATGGCTACACCTTC. Amino acid sequence: CAWSVGVGGYGYTF.

J is TRBJ2-4 and V is TRBV27; D possibly corresponds to TRBD1 (6 bases). This CDR3 contains 15 residues. Germline lookup yields CDR1 MNHEY and CDR2 SMNVEV (reference sequence). V lost 8 bases to trimming and J lost 2 bases, with 16 bases between them. The CDR3 coding sequence is TGTGCCAGCGGTGCCTCAGGGGTAACCAAAAACATTCAGTACTTC. The encoded protein is CASGASGVTKNIQYF.

The chain employs TRBV7-2 and TRBJ1-1; D is possibly TRBD1 (5 bases). CDR3 length equals 15 residues. CDR1 and CDR2 from the germline V gene are SGHTA and FQGNSA. The germline V and J ends were trimmed by 5 bases and 2 bases, with 15 bases remaining between them. CDR3 coding DNA: TGTGCCAGCAGCACCCTACAGGATCCCAACACTGAAGCTTTCTTT. Protein: CASSTLQDPNTEAFF.

The chain combines TRBV29-1 with TRBJ2-2; a weak D match, TRBD2 (6 bases). The germline gives CDR1 SQVTM, CDR2 ANQGSEA. Trimming removed 6 bases at V and 4 bases at J, with 18 bases between. The CDR3 runs to 15 residues. CDR3 in DNA: TGCAGCGTCGCAGGCGGGGTAGGGGCCACCGGGGAGCTGTTTTTT. Translating it yields CSVAGGVGATGELFF.

The chain combines TRBV29-1 with TRBJ1-2, with D unclear. This CDR3 has 15 amino acids. Per germline, CDR1 SQVTM and CDR2 ANQGSEA. V lost 5 bases, J lost 1 base, and 17 bases lay in between. The CDR3 loop is CSVKETGNFNYGYTF. The DNA of the CDR3 is TGCAGCGTTAAGGAGACGGGTAACTTTAACTATGGCTACACCTTC.

The chain carries TRBV5-1 and TRBJ2-1; 10 bases fit TRBD2. Germline lookup yields CDR1 SGHRS and CDR2 YFSETQ. There are 15 residues in the CDR3. V was pared by 2 bases and J by 10 bases, with 9 bases of the junction left unmatched. As DNA, the CDR3 is TGCGCCAGCAGCTTCCCCAGCGGGGGGGCCCGAGAGCAGTTCTTC. This codes for CASSFPSGGAREQFF.

The J gene is TRBJ2-7, the V gene TRBV4-1; D may be TRBD2 (6 bases). V gave up 0 bases and J gave up 3 bases, with 9 bases separating them. CDR3 length: 14 amino acids. Germline assignment: CDR1 MGHRA and CDR2 YSYEKL. The CDR3 DNA reads TGCGCCAGCAGCCAAGACGAGGAGGGCTACGAGCAGTACTTC. Its protein is CASSQDEEGYEQYF.

The chain couples TRBV27 to TRBJ2-5; 8 positions agree with TRBD2. V gave up 7 bases and J gave up 5 bases; unmatched junction bases: 6. From germline, CDR1 is MNHEY and CDR2 SMNVEV (reference sequence). The CDR3 spans 13 residues. The CDR3 is CASTYRGGETQYF. The DNA of the CDR3 is TGTGCCAGCACCTACCGCGGGGGGGAGACCCAGTACTTC.

In regard to this clone: The junction shows a germline mismatch at one end, possibly a read error. The chain combines TRBV7-7 with TRBJ1-1, with TRBD1 as a possible D gene (6 bases). This CDR3 is built from 18 residues. Germline CDR1 reads SSHAT; CDR2 reads FNYEAQ (reference sequence). Here the CDR3 reads CASSPNGGSWSLSTEAFF. DNA of the CDR3: TGTGCTAGCAGCCCAAATGGGGGCAGTTGGTCTCTCTCCACTGAAGCTTTCTTT.

The sample holds one count of this clone. This chain joins TRBV19 and TRBJ2-1; D might be TRBD1 (6 bases). Trimming cost V 1 base and J 8 bases, with 27 bases left between them. This CDR3 contains 19 residues. Per the germline V gene, CDR1 is LNHDA and CDR2 is SQIVND (reference sequence). The CDR3 region is CASSIGHRVGVYLSHEQFF. For the CDR3, the DNA is TGTGCCAGTAGTATAGGCCACAGGGTAGGGGTATACCTGTCGCATGAGCAGTTCTTC.